These 5 T cell receptor beta chains originate from one sample sequenced in a study of blood T cell repertoires in COVID-19. Using immunoSEQ multiplex PCR, the repertoire was profiled, and TCRdb retains in-frame clones only, with some absent. The sample consists of under 300,000 clones, approximately 87% of them appearing once. Sequenced input: peripheral blood. These receptors originate from a man aged 55 to 70 with acute or convalescent COVID-19.

The V call is TRBV5-4, the J call TRBJ2-1; the match to TRBD2 covers 7 bases. The CDR3 sequence is 16 residues long. V lost 4 bases and J lost 1; bases outside the gene matches: 8. CDR1 is SGHNT, CDR2 YYREEE, per germline (reference sequence). The CDR3 spells CASSRGLVGSYNEQFF. CDR3 in DNA: TGTGCCAGCAGCCGTGGACTAGTCGGATCCTACAATGAGCAGTTCTTC.

This clone is a singleton in its sample. The chain recombines TRBV5-1 with TRBJ2-7; 9 bases map to TRBD1. Germline V gives CDR1 SGHRS, CDR2 YFSETQ. Trimming at V came to 2 bases and at J to 6 bases, leaving 9 bases not matched to a gene. This CDR3 contains 15 residues. CDR3 sequence (DNA): TGCGCCAGCAGCTTAGGAGGGACAGGGACTCCCGAGCAGTACTTC. Translation: CASSLGGTGTPEQYF.

This clone has only a few counts. V and J are TRBV6-2 or TRBV6-3 and TRBJ2-5, with TRBD1 matching over 8 bases. The junction had 6 bases not matched to a gene; V was cut back by 6 bases and J by 0 bases. The CDR3 covers 15 residues. The germline CDR1 and CDR2 sequences are MNHEY and SVGEGT. The DNA for the CDR3 is TGTGCCAGCAGCTGGACAGGGAGTTACCAAGAGACCCAGTACTTC. Its translation is CASSWTGSYQETQYF.

The V and J genes are TRBV6-5 and TRBJ2-7; 11 nucleotides align to TRBD1. The V gene end was trimmed by 8 bases and the J gene end by 3 bases; junction bases not matched to a gene: 3. Per germline, CDR1 MNHEY and CDR2 SVGAGI. The CDR3 extends over 13 amino acids. CDR3 loop: CASQGTGGYEQYF. Written as DNA, the CDR3 is TGTGCCAGCCAGGGGACAGGGGGCTACGAGCAGTACTTC.

The CDR3 protein is CASSSETGGNQPQHF. CDR3 nucleotides: TGTGCCAGTAGCAGCGAGACAGGGGGAAATCAGCCCCAGCATTTT. The rearrangement joins TRBV2 to TRBJ1-5; 9 bases align to TRBD1. The CDR3 loop spans 15 amino acids. J was trimmed by 4 bases and V by 9 bases; bases with no gene match: 10. Germline V gene sequence: CDR1 SNHLY, CDR2 FYNNEI.